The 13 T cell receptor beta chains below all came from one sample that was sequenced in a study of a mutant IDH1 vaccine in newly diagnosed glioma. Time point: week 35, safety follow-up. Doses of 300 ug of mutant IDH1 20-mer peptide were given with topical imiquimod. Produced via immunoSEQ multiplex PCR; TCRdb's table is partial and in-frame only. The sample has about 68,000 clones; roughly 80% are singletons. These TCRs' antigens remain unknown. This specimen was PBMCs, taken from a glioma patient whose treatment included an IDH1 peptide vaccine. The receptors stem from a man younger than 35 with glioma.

CDR3 bases: TGCGCCAGCAGCCCACAGGGTCCGGGGAATTCACCCCTCCACTTT. This codes for CASSPQGPGNSPLHF. The V call is TRBV5-1, the J call TRBJ1-6, with D maybe TRBD1 (6 bases). CDR3 length equals 15 residues. V was cut by 4 bases and J by 7 bases, with 15 bases left in between. Germline-derived CDR1 and CDR2 are SGHRS and YFSETQ.

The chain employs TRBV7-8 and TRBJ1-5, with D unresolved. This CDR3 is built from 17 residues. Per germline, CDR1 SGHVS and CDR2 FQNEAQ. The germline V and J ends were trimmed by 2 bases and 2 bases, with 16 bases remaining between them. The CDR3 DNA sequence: TGTGCCAGCAGCTTAAGGGCAGCCCCGGGAGGCAATCAGCCCCAGCATTTT. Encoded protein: CASSLRAAPGGNQPQHF.

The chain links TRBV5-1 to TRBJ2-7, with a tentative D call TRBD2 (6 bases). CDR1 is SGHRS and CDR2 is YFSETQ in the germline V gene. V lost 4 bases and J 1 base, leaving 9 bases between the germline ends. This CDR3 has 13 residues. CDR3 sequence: CASSVGTSYEQYF. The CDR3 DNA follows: TGCGCCAGCAGCGTTGGGACTTCCTACGAGCAGTACTTC.

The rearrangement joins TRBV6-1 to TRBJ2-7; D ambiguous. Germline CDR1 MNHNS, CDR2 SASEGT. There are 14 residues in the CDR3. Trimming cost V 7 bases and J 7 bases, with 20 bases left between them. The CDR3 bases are TGTGCCAGCATGGAGCCCAGCGCGCCCTGGGAGCAGTACTTC. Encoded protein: CASMEPSAPWEQYF.

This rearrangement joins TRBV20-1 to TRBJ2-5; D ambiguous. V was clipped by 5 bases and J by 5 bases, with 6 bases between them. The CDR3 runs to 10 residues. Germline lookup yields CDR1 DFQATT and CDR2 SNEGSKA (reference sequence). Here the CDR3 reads CSAEEETQYF. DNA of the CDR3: TGCAGTGCTGAGGAGGAGACCCAGTACTTC.

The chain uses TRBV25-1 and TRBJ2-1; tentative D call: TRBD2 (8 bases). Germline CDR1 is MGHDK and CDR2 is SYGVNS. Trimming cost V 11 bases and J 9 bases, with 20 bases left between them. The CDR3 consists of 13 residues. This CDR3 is CAAGGSGVGEQFF. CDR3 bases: TGTGCCGCAGGGGGTAGCGGGGTGGGTGAGCAGTTCTTC.

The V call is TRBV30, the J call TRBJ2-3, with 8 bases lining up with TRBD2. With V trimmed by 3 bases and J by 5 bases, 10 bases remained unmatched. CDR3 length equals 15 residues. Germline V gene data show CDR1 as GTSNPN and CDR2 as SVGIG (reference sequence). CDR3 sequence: CAWSQPGGAKDTQYF. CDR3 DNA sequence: TGTGCCTGGAGCCAGCCCGGGGGGGCGAAAGATACGCAGTATTTT.

In DNA, the CDR3 is TGTGCCAGCAGCCGACTAGCGGGGGCCCATCCACAAGAGACCCAGTACTTC. This gives the protein CASSRLAGAHPQETQYF. V gene TRBV9 combines with J gene TRBJ2-5; 12 bases agree with TRBD2. CDR3 length equals 17 residues. Germline loops: CDR1 SGDLS, CDR2 YYNGEE. V gave up 4 bases and J gave up 2 bases; unmatched junction bases: 9.

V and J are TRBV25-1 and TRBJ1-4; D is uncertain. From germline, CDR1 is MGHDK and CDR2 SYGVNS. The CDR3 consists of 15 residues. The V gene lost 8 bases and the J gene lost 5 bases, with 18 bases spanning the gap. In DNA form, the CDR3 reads TGTGCCAGCCAAAACCCCCTCGGGGTAAATGAAAAACTGTTTTTT. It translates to CASQNPLGVNEKLFF. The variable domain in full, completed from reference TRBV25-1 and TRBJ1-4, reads EADIYQTPRYLVIGTGKKITLECSQTMGHDKMYWYQQDPGMELHLIHYSYGVNSTEKGDLSSESTVSRIRTEHFPLTLESARPSHTSQYLCASQNPLGVNEKLFFGSGTQLSVL.

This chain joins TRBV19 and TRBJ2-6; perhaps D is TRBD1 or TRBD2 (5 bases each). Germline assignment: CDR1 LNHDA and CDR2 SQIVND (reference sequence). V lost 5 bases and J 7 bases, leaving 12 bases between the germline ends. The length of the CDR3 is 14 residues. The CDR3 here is CASSSAGRANVLTF. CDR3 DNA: TGTGCCAGTAGTTCTGCAGGGAGAGCCAACGTCCTGACTTTC.

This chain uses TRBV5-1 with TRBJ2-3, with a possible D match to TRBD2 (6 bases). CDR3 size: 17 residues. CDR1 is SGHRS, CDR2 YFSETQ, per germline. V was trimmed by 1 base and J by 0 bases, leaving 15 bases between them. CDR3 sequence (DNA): TGCGCCAGCAGCTTGTCGGTAGTGGGGACTAGCACAGATACGCAGTATTTT. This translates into CASSLSVVGTSTDTQYF. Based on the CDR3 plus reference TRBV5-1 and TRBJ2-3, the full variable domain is KAGVTQTPRYLIKTRGQQVTLSCSPISGHRSVSWYQQTPGQGLQFLFEYFSETQRNKGNFPGRFSGRQFSNSRSEMNVSTLELGDSALYLCASSLSVVGTSTDTQYFGPGTRLTVL.

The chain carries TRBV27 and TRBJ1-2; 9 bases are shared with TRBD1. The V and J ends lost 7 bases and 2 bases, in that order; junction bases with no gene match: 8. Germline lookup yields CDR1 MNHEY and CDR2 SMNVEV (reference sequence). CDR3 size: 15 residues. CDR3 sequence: CASKRGDRANYGYTF. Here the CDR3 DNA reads TGTGCCAGCAAGCGGGGGGACAGGGCCAACTATGGCTACACCTTC.

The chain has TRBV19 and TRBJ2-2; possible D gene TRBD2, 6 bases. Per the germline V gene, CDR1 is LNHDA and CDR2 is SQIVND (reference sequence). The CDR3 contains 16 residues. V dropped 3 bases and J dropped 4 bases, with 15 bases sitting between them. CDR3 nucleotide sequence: TGTGCCAGTAGTATTCCGGGAGTCCGAGGCACCGGGGAGCTGTTTTTT. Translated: CASSIPGVRGTGELFF.